This TCR beta chain was found in a study of cytomegalovirus exposure and HLA in healthy donors. Notes on the study in general: An analysis that was carried out later associated 15,000 to 20,000 TCR beta sequences with HLA alleles at 0.05 false discovery rate. Productive rates of about 87% or about 30% were seen for most TCR beta V segments in an earlier analysis.

Primers for the PCR totalled 60 Vbeta and 13 Jbeta. Using immunoSEQ multiplex PCR, the repertoire was profiled, and TCRdb retains in-frame clones only, with some absent. The table records about 170,000 clones, 80% to 90% of them present only once. V lost 5 bases, J lost 12 bases, and 8 bases stayed unmatched. The germline CDR1 and CDR2 sequences are GTSNPN and SVGIG (reference sequence). The CDR3 has 12 residues. This clone has only one observation. Its matching antigen is unknown. Sample: PBMCs. This TCR was sampled from a man aged 30-40 years in good health and CMV-seropositive. J is TRBJ1-3 and V is TRBV30; 9 positions agree with TRBD1. CDR3 DNA: TGTGCCTGGGGTTTCGGGACAGGGATCATATATTTT. Its translation: CAWGFGTGIIYF.